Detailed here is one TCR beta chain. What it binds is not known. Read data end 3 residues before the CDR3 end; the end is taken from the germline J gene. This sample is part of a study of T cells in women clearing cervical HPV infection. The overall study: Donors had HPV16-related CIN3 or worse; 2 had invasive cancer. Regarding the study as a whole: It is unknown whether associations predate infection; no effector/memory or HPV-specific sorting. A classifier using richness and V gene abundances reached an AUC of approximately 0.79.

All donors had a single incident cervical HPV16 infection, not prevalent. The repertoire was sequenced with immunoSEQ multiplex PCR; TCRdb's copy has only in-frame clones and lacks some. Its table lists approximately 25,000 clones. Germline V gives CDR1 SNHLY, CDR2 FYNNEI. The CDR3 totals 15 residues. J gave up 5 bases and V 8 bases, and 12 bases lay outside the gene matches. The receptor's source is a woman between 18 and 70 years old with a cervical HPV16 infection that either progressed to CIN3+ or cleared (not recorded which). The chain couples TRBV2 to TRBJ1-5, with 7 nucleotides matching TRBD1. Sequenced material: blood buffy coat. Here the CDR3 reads CASRRGLQRDQPQHF. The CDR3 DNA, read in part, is TGTGCCAGCCGGAGGGGGCTGCAGCGAGATCAGCCC.